A single sample gave rise to the 3 T cell receptor beta chains below, sequenced in a study of cytomegalovirus exposure and HLA in healthy donors (dated by TCRdb to 2015 to 2018). Library generation was performed with the immunoSEQ multiplex PCR assay. For the multiplex PCR, a mixture combining 60 forward primers for TCR Vbeta segments and 13 reverse primers for TCR Jbeta segments was used. TCRdb re-hosts the immuneACCESS table, in-frame sequences only. Its copies lack some clones; in the studies checked, an unresolved V gene accounts for under half of them, and the cause for the rest is not known. The sample table contains 160,000 or so clones; only one count was recorded for approximately 70% of them. Clones ranked in the top ten supply about 2.5% of the sample. Sequencing was carried out using PBMCs. All receptors derive from a human donor in good health.

The chain links TRBV15 to TRBJ2-7; no reliable D call. The CDR3 has 13 residues. Germline V gives CDR1 LNHNV, CDR2 YYDKDF (reference sequence). With 0 bases removed from V and 4 bases from J, the gap between germline ends came to 7 bases. In nucleotides, the CDR3 is TGTGCCACCAGCAGAGACCCCCAATACGAGCAGTACTTC. Translation gives CATSRDPQYEQYF.

The chain combines TRBV7-3 with TRBJ2-5; TRBD2 matches 8 bases. Germline lookup yields CDR1 SGHTA and CDR2 FQGTGA. The CDR3 totals 15 residues. V shed 5 bases and J 5 bases; nucleotides not matched to a gene: 10. CDR3 sequence: CASSTGTRSGETQYF. The CDR3 DNA reads as TGTGCCAGCAGCACAGGGACTAGAAGTGGCGAGACCCAGTACTTC.

This clone was seen a few times. The chain carries TRBV19 and TRBJ2-2, with D perhaps TRBD1 (6 bases). This CDR3 spans 13 amino acids. Per germline, CDR1 LNHDA and CDR2 SQIVND (reference sequence). The V gene lost 7 bases and the J gene lost 3 bases, with 9 bases spanning the gap. CDR3: CASISGDTGELFF. CDR3 sequence (DNA): TGTGCCAGTATCTCAGGGGACACCGGGGAGCTGTTTTTT.